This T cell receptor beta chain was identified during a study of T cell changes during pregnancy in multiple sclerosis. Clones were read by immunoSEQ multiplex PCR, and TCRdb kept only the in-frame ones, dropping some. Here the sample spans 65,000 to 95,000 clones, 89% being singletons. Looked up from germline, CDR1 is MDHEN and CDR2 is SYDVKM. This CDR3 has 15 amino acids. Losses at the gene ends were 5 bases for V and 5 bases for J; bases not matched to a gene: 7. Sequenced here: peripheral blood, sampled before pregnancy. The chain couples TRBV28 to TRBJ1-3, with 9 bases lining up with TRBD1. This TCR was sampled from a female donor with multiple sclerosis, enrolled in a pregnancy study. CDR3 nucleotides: TGTGCCAGCAGTCTTCCCGGGACAGGGAGAAACACCATATATTTT. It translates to CASSLPGTGRNTIYF.